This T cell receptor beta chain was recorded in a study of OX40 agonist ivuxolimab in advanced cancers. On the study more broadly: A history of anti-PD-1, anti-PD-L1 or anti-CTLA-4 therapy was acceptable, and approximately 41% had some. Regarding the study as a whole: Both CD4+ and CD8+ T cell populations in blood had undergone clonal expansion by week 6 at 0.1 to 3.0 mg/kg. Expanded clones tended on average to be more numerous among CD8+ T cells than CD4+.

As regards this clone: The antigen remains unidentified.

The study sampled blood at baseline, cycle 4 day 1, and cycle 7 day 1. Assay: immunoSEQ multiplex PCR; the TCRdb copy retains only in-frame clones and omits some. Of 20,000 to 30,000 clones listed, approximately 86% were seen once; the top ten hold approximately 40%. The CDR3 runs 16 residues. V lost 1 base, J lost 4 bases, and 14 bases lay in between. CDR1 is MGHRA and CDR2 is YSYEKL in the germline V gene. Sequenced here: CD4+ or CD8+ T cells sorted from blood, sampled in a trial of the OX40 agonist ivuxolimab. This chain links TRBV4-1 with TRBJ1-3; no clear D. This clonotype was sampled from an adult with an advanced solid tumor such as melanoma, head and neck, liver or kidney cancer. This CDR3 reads CASSQVERGIGNTIYF. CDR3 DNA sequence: TGCGCCAGCAGCCAAGTTGAGAGAGGGATCGGAAACACCATATATTTT.